The clone carrying this T cell receptor beta chain was found a few times. This entry comes from a study of blood T cell repertoires in COVID-19. Per germline, CDR1 SGDLS and CDR2 YYNGEE. This CDR3 contains 15 residues. With 4 bases clipped from V and 5 bases from J, the junction kept 6 bases outside the gene matches. Repertoires were generated with immunoSEQ multiplex PCR, while TCRdb's copy carries only in-frame clones and drops some. The sample has roughly 230,000 clones; 75% to 85% are singletons. The TCR was taken from a human donor in a cohort sampled during active COVID-19. The sequenced material came from peripheral blood. This chain links TRBV9 with TRBJ1-5, with 10 bases lining up with TRBD1. This CDR3 is CASSPTGGDYQPQHF. In DNA form, the CDR3 reads TGTGCCAGCAGCCCGACAGGGGGCGATTATCAGCCCCAGCATTTT.